The 8 T cell receptor beta chains below were found in one sample sequenced in a study of blood T cell repertoires in COVID-19. Measured with immunoSEQ multiplex PCR; TCRdb has only the in-frame clones, and not every one. This sample yields approximately 94,000 clones, of which around nine tenths are seen a single time; around 4% belongs to the top ten. Sequencing used peripheral blood. The receptors come from a woman aged 45-65 years in a cohort sampled during active COVID-19.

Note on this clone: It may be a read error: a sequence one base away is much more abundant. The same CDR3 is also encoded by other DNA sequences in this sample. V usage is TRBV7-2 and J usage is TRBJ2-7; the D is unclear. Deletions cut 5 bases from V and 0 bases from J, with 5 bases between. The CDR3 covers 12 residues. Looked up from germline, CDR1 is SGHTA and CDR2 is FQGNSA. The CDR3 DNA follows: TGTGCCAGCAGCCTGAGCTCCTACGAGCAGTACTTC. Amino acids: CASSLSSYEQYF.

A few counts support this clone. V is TRBV12-3 or TRBV12-4 and J is TRBJ1-2; D remains ambiguous. Trimming cost V 5 bases and J 5 bases, with 6 bases left between them. The CDR3 sequence is 11 residues long. CDR3 DNA: TGTGCCAGCAGTCGTTTTTATGGCTACACCTTC. As protein: CASSRFYGYTF.

The genes are TRBV5-4 and TRBJ2-1; D possibly corresponds to TRBD2 (5 bases). The CDR3 has 14 residues. Germline V CDR1 and CDR2: SGHNT, YYREEE (reference sequence). V was trimmed by 1 base and J by 6 bases, leaving 11 bases between them. The CDR3 reads CASSLKAAVNEQFF. CDR3 nucleotide sequence: TGTGCCAGCAGCTTGAAAGCGGCAGTCAATGAGCAGTTCTTC. The whole variable domain, filled in from reference TRBV5-4 and TRBJ2-1, reads ETGVTQSPTHLIKTRGQQVTLRCSSQSGHNTVSWYQQALGQGPQFIFQYYREEENGRGNFPPRFSGLQFPNYSSELNVNALELDDSALYLCASSLKAAVNEQFFGPGTRLTVL.

The chain has TRBV7-3 and TRBJ2-7; possible D gene TRBD1, 5 bases. CDR3 length equals 13 residues. Germline V gene data show CDR1 as SGHTA and CDR2 as FQGTGA. The V gene lost 2 bases and the J gene lost 6 bases, with 11 bases spanning the gap. DNA for the CDR3: TGTGCCAGCAGCTTATACTCCAGGGCCGAGCAGTACTTC. As protein: CASSLYSRAEQYF. Full variable domain (remainder filled in from reference TRBV7-3 and TRBJ2-7): GAGVSQTPSNKVTEKGKYVELRCDPISGHTALYWYRQSLGQGPEFLIYFQGTGAADDSGLPNDRFFAVRPEGSVSTLKIQRTERGDSAVYLCASSLYSRAEQYFGPGTRLTVT.

V and J are TRBV28 and TRBJ1-2; 8 nucleotides agree with TRBD1. The CDR3 covers 14 residues. V was clipped by 2 bases and J by 7 bases; unmatched bases: 6. Germline CDR1 is MDHEN and CDR2 is SYDVKM. CDR3 region: CASSLVAQGGGYTF. The CDR3 DNA sequence: TGTGCCAGCAGTTTAGTAGCACAGGGGGGTGGCTACACCTTC.

The chain joins TRBV5-1 to TRBJ2-7, with 14 bases matching TRBD2. CDR1 and CDR2 (germline): SGHRS, YFSETQ. The CDR3 sequence is 16 residues long. The V segment lost 3 bases and the J segment 7 bases; nucleotides outside the gene matches: 9. The DNA for the CDR3 is TGCGCCAGCAGCTCCCGGACTAGCGGGAGGATCGGGGAGCAGTACTTC. This encodes CASSSRTSGRIGEQYF.

This chain connects TRBV28 to TRBJ2-7, with 8 bases aligning to TRBD2. Germline values: CDR1 MDHEN, CDR2 SYDVKM. The J segment lost 4 bases and the V segment lost 6 bases, leaving 11 bases of the junction unmatched. The CDR3 has 15 amino acids. The CDR3 is CASRVQAGGAYEQYF. The CDR3 coding sequence is TGTGCCAGCAGGGTTCAGGCGGGAGGCGCGTACGAGCAGTACTTC.

This chain uses TRBV3-1 (or the pseudogene TRBV3-2) with TRBJ2-1; 12 bases map to TRBD2. Per germline, CDR1 LGHDT and CDR2 YNNKEL (reference sequence). The CDR3 has 14 amino acids. After removal of 4 bases from V and 10 bases from J, the junction contained 5 bases not matched to a gene. CDR3 in amino acids: CASSRTSGKLEQFF. Here the CDR3 DNA reads TGTGCCAGCAGCCGGACTAGCGGGAAATTAGAGCAGTTCTTC.